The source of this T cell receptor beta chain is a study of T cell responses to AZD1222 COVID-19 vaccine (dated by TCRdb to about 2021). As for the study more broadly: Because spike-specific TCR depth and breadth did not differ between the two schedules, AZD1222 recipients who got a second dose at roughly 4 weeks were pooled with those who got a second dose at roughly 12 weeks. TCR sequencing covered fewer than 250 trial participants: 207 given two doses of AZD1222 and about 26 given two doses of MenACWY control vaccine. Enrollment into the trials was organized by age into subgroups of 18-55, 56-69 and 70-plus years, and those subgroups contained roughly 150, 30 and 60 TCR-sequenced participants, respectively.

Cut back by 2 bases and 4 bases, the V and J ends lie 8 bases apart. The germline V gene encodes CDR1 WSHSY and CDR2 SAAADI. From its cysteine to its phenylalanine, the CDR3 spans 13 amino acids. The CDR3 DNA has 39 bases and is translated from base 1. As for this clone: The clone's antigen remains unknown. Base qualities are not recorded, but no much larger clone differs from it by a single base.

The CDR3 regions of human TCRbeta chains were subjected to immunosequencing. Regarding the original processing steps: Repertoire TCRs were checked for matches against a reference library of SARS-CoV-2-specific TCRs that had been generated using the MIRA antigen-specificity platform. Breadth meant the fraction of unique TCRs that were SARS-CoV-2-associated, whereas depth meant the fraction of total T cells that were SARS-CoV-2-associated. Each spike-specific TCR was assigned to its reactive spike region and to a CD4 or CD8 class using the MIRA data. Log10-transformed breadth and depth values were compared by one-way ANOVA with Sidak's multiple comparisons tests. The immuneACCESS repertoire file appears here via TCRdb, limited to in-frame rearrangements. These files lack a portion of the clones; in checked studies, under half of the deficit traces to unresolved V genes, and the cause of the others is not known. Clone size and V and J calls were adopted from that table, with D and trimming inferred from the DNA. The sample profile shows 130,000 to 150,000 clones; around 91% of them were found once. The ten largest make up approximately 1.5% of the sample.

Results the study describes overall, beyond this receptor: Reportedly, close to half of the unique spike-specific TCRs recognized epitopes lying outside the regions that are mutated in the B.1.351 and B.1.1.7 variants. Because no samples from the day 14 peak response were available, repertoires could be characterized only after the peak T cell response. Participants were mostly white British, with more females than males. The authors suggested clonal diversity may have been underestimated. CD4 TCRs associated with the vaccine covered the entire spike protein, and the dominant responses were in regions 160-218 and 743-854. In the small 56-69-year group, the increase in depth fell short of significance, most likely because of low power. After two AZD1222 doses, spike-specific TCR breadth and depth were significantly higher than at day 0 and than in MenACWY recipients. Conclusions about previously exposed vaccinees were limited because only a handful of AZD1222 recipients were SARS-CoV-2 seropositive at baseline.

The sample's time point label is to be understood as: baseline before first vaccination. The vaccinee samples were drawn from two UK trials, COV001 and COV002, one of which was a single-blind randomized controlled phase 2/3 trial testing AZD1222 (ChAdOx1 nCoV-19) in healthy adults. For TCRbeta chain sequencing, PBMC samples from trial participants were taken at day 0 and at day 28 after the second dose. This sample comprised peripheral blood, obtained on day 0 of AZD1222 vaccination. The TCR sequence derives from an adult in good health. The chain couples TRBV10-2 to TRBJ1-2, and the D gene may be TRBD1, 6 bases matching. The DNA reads TGCGCCAGCAGTGAGGGGGGGCCCTATGGCTACACCTTC. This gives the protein CASSEGGPYGYTF.